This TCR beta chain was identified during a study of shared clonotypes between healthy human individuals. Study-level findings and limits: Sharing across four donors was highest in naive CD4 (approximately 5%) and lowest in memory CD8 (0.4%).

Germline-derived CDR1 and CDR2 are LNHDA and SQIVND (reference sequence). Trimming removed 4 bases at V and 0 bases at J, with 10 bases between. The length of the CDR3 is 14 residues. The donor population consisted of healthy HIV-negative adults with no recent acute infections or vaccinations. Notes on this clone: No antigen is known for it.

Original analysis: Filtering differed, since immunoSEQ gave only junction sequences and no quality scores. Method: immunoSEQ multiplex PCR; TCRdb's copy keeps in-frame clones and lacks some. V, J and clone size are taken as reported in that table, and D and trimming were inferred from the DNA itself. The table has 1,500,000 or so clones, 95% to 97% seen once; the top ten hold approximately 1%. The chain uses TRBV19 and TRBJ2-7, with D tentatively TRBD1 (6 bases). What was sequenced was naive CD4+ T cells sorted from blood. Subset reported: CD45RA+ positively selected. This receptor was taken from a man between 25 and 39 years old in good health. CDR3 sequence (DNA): TGTGCCAGTAGTACCGGACAGCACTCCTACGAGCAGTACTTC. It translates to CASSTGQHSYEQYF.